A single sample is the source of the 26 T cell receptor beta chains below, sequenced in a study of cytomegalovirus exposure and HLA in healthy donors. PCR was performed using 60 Vbeta and 13 Jbeta primers. The method was immunoSEQ multiplex PCR; TCRdb's version includes in-frame clones alone and lacks a portion of them. The sample includes about 120,000 clones, about 80% seen only once; the top ten take 9% to 15%. Material: PBMCs. Source of these receptors: a woman aged 40 to 50 in good health and CMV-seropositive.

V and J are TRBV6-1 and TRBJ1-1; 8 positions agree with TRBD1. J lost 0 bases, V lost 5 bases, and 5 bases had no gene match. CDR1 and CDR2 (germline): MNHNS, SASEGT. The CDR3 extends over 15 amino acids. The CDR3 nucleotides read TGTGCCAGCAGTCCGACAGGGGCCCTGAACACTGAAGCTTTCTTT. Translated: CASSPTGALNTEAFF.

This clone was counted a single time. The V and J genes are TRBV7-7 and TRBJ2-5; D ambiguous. V dropped 5 bases and J dropped 4 bases, with 8 bases sitting between them. The CDR3 covers 12 residues. Germline V gene lookup returns CDR1 SSHAT and CDR2 FNYEAQ (reference sequence). This chain's CDR3 is CASSDSGETQYF. The CDR3 region has the DNA TGTGCCAGCAGCGACTCGGGAGAGACCCAGTACTTC.

CDR3 DNA: TGTGCCAGCAGCACCTACAGACGACAGGAGGAGCAGTTCTTC. This codes for CASSTYRRQEEQFF. The rearrangement joins TRBV7-3 to TRBJ2-1, with D perhaps matching TRBD1 (6 bases). The germline V gene encodes CDR1 SGHTA and CDR2 FQGTGA. The CDR3 has 14 residues. V was cut by 5 bases and J by 10 bases, with 18 bases left in between. Based on the CDR3 plus reference TRBV7-3 and TRBJ2-1, the full variable domain is GAGVSQTPSNKVTEKGKYVELRCDPISGHTALYWYRQSLGQGPEFLIYFQGTGAADDSGLPNDRFFAVRPEGSVSTLKIQRTERGDSAVYLCASSTYRRQEEQFFGPGTRLTVL.

The J gene is TRBJ1-3, the V gene TRBV5-4; D is unclear. The CDR3 is 14 amino acids. In germline, CDR1 is SGHNT, CDR2 YYREEE (reference sequence). The V end lost 0 bases, the J end lost 4 bases, and 8 bases lay between the germline ends. This chain's CDR3 is CASSLANQGNTIYF. As DNA, the CDR3 is TGTGCCAGCAGCTTGGCGAACCAGGGAAACACCATATATTTT.

CDR3 sequence: CASSIIAGGPETQYF. CDR3 nucleotide sequence: TGTGCCAGTAGTATAATAGCGGGGGGGCCAGAGACCCAGTACTTC. The chain employs TRBV19 and TRBJ2-5; 11 nucleotides line up with TRBD2. The germline gives CDR1 LNHDA, CDR2 SQIVND (reference sequence). V gave up 2 bases and J gave up 4 bases; unmatched junction bases: 3. This CDR3 region has 15 residues.

V gene TRBV30 combines with J gene TRBJ1-1; possible D gene TRBD1, 5 bases. The CDR3 totals 14 residues. Per the germline V gene, CDR1 is GTSNPN and CDR2 is SVGIG (reference sequence). V was clipped by 0 bases and J by 4 bases, with 12 bases between them. For the CDR3, the DNA is TGTGCCTGGAGTGTACGGGGGAGATCCACTGAAGCTTTCTTT. Translation gives CAWSVRGRSTEAFF. The entire variable domain, with the rest obtained from reference TRBV30 and TRBJ1-1, is as follows: SQTIHQWPATLVQPVGSPLSLECTVEGTSNPNLYWYRQAAGRGLQLLFYSVGIGQISSEVPQNLSASRPQDRQFILSSKKLLLSDSGFYLCAWSVRGRSTEAFFGQGTRLTVV.

J is TRBJ1-6 and V is TRBV27; 8 nucleotides align to TRBD1. V lost 5 bases to trimming and J lost 10 bases; unmatched junction nucleotides: 7. This CDR3 region has 14 residues. Germline CDR1 MNHEY, CDR2 SMNVEV (reference sequence). The CDR3 loop reads CASSTDRVDSPLHF. Written as DNA, the CDR3 is TGTGCCAGCAGTACGGACAGGGTCGACTCACCCCTCCACTTT.

The CDR3 region has the DNA TGTGCCAGCAGCGGAAGGGAGATAAATGAAAAACTGTTTTTT. It translates to CASSGREINEKLFF. This chain connects TRBV5-8 to TRBJ1-4, with no clear D. V lost 4 bases, J lost 5 bases, and 12 bases lay in between. The germline CDR1 and CDR2 sequences are SGHTS and YDEGEE. This CDR3 has 14 residues.

The V gene is TRBV7-9, the J gene TRBJ1-5, with 7 positions matching TRBD1. The CDR3 sequence is 13 residues long. Germline CDR1 and CDR2: SEHNR and FQNEAQ (reference sequence). V dropped 11 bases and J dropped 5; count of bases not matched to a gene: 9. The CDR3 region has the DNA TGTGCCGGAAGTAGGGGGCTAGATCAGCCCCAGCATTTT. Protein product: CAGSRGLDQPQHF.

The rearrangement joins TRBV5-1 to TRBJ2-2; tentatively, D is TRBD1 (6 bases). The CDR3 has 15 residues. Germline CDR1 is SGHRS and CDR2 is YFSETQ. Trimming pared 2 bases from V and 5 bases from J, leaving 13 bases between. The CDR3 coding sequence is TGCGCCAGCAGCTTACAGGGTGATCTGACCGGGGAGCTGTTTTTT. Translation: CASSLQGDLTGELFF.

V and J are TRBV9 and TRBJ2-5; TRBD1 is a possible D gene (6 bases). This CDR3 is built from 18 residues. Germline V lookup: CDR1 SGDLS, CDR2 YYNGEE. V was trimmed by 0 bases and J by 4 bases, leaving 22 bases between them. CDR3 sequence reads: CASSVGGAGTSGGETQYF. Written as DNA, the CDR3 is TGTGCCAGCAGCGTAGGAGGGGCAGGGACAAGTGGAGGAGAGACCCAGTACTTC.

This chain joins TRBV11-3 and TRBJ1-2; 7 positions agree with TRBD1. In germline, CDR1 is SGHNT, CDR2 YENEEA. This CDR3 has 16 residues. V lost 6 bases to trimming and J lost 3 bases; unmatched junction nucleotides: 13. DNA for the CDR3: TGTGCCAGCAGGCCAGGCGTCCGGACAGGTGACTATGGCTACACCTTC. It translates to CASRPGVRTGDYGYTF. The complete variable domain, with remaining parts taken from reference TRBV11-3 and TRBJ1-2, reads EAGVVQSPRYKIIEKKQPVAFWCNPISGHNTLYWYLQNLGQGPELLIRYENEEAVDDSQLPKDRFSAERLKGVDSTLKIQPAELGDSAVYLCASRPGVRTGDYGYTFGSGTRLTVV.

The chain joins TRBV5-5 to TRBJ1-2; no firm D call. Per the germline V gene, CDR1 is SGHKS and CDR2 is YYEKEE (reference sequence). The length of the CDR3 is 13 residues. Trimming removed 1 base from V and 2 bases from J, with 6 bases in between. CDR3 sequence reads: CASSLRGNYGYTF. The DNA of the CDR3 is TGTGCCAGCAGCTTGAGAGGGAACTATGGCTACACCTTC.

The V gene is TRBV5-1, the J gene TRBJ1-1; 9 nucleotides line up with TRBD1. Germline CDR1 SGHRS, CDR2 YFSETQ. V trimming: 4 bases; J trimming: 4 bases; junction bases outside the gene matches: 2. The length of the CDR3 is 13 residues. CDR3 in amino acids: CASSEGQGTEAFF. Here the CDR3 DNA reads TGCGCCAGCAGCGAGGGACAGGGCACTGAAGCTTTCTTT. Complete variable domain (other parts from reference TRBV5-1 and TRBJ1-1): KAGVTQTPRYLIKTRGQQVTLSCSPISGHRSVSWYQQTPGQGLQFLFEYFSETQRNKGNFPGRFSGRQFSNSRSEMNVSTLELGDSALYLCASSEGQGTEAFFGQGTRLTVV.

The chain is built from TRBV10-3 and TRBJ1-1; D may be TRBD1 (5 bases). The CDR3 has 14 residues. Trimming took off 7 bases at V and 1 base at J, with 13 bases between the two ends. Germline V gene data show CDR1 as ENHRY and CDR2 as SYGVKD. CDR3 amino acids: CAIKGDSANTEAFF. In DNA, the CDR3 is TGTGCCATCAAAGGGGATTCAGCGAACACTGAAGCTTTCTTT.

This clone was seen once. A read error is likely, as this CDR3 ends without the conserved phenylalanine or tryptophan. The V gene is TRBV6-5, the J gene TRBJ1-1; 7 nucleotides line up with TRBD1. The CDR3 loop spans 15 amino acids. With V trimmed by 6 bases and J by 1 base, 8 bases remained unmatched. CDR1 and CDR2 (germline): MNHEY, SVGAGI. The CDR3 region is CASRRAQGENTEAFL. CDR3 bases: TGTGCCAGCAGACGTGCCCAGGGGGAGAACACTGAAGCTTTCCTT.

This chain links TRBV6-5 with TRBJ1-5, with 7 bases lining up with TRBD1. The CDR3 has 16 amino acids. V was clipped by 0 bases and J by 4 bases; unmatched bases: 6. CDR1 is MNHEY and CDR2 is SVGAGI in the germline V gene. The CDR3 protein is CASSYSRGTANQPQHF. The CDR3 coding sequence is TGTGCCAGCAGTTACTCGAGAGGGACAGCTAATCAGCCCCAGCATTTT.

The chain combines TRBV18 with TRBJ2-2, with TRBD1 as a possible D gene (5 bases). This CDR3 is 15 amino acids long. The ends were cut back, 1 base at V and 3 bases at J, with 9 bases in the middle. Germline-derived CDR1 and CDR2 are KGHSH and LQKENI. DNA for the CDR3: TGTGCCAGCTCACCACTACAGGCGTACACCGGGGAGCTGTTTTTT. Translation: CASSPLQAYTGELFF.

CDR3 sequence: CAWSRGSNQPQHF. CDR3 DNA: TGTGCCTGGAGTAGGGGTAGCAATCAGCCCCAGCATTTT. The chain employs TRBV30 and TRBJ1-5; D is possibly TRBD1 (5 bases). Germline V gene data show CDR1 as GTSNPN and CDR2 as SVGIG (reference sequence). This CDR3 region has 13 residues. Trimming pared 2 bases from V and 0 bases from J, leaving 5 bases between.

This clone was seen only a few times. The chain is built from TRBV30 and TRBJ2-3, with TRBD2 matching over 7 bases. This CDR3 has 14 amino acids. V was pared by 1 base and J by 7 bases, with 8 bases of the junction left unmatched. Germline V gives CDR1 GTSNPN, CDR2 SVGIG (reference sequence). CDR3 protein: CAWSGGGSQNTQYF. DNA of the CDR3: TGTGCCTGGAGTGGGGGGGGTTCACAAAATACGCAGTATTTT.

CDR3 DNA sequence: TGCGCCAGCAGCTTGACTAGCGGGGGGGCCGTGGATACGCAGTATTTT. Its translation is CASSLTSGGAVDTQYF. The chain couples TRBV5-1 to TRBJ2-3, with TRBD2 matching 13 bases. Germline CDR1 SGHRS, CDR2 YFSETQ. V shed 1 base, J shed 6 bases, and the junction held 5 bases outside the gene matches. This CDR3 has 16 amino acids.

This chain uses TRBV4-1 with TRBJ2-3, with 7 bases fitting TRBD1. The junction had 1 base not matched to a gene; V was cut back by 1 base and J by 3 bases. The CDR3 is 14 amino acids. Germline V gene sequence: CDR1 MGHRA, CDR2 YSYEKL. The CDR3 sequence is CASSQGDRTDTQYF. The CDR3 coding sequence is TGCGCCAGCAGCCAAGGGGACAGAACAGATACGCAGTATTTT.

The chain combines TRBV4-1 with TRBJ2-1, with TRBD2 identical over 12 bases. The CDR3 contains 16 residues. Per germline, CDR1 MGHRA and CDR2 YSYEKL. V was pared by 4 bases and J by 2 bases, with 3 bases of the junction left unmatched. CDR3 protein: CASSRLAGAPYNEQFF. The CDR3 nucleotides read TGCGCCAGCAGCCGACTAGCGGGGGCCCCCTACAATGAGCAGTTCTTC.

The table lists this clone with a count of one. V and J are TRBV6-1 and TRBJ1-5; tentatively, D is TRBD1 (5 bases). The CDR3 is 20 residues long. Germline CDR1 MNHNS, CDR2 SASEGT. V lost 2 bases and J lost 0, with 23 bases in between. The CDR3 sequence is CASSEKPGTTSAYSNQPQHF. DNA of the CDR3: TGTGCCAGCAGTGAAAAACCCGGGACTACCTCCGCTTATAGCAATCAGCCCCAGCATTTT.

This sequence joins TRBV19 and TRBJ1-3; D unresolved. This CDR3 region has 13 residues. V was shortened by 5 bases and J by 0 bases, with 5 bases between the two germline ends. Germline V gene sequence: CDR1 LNHDA, CDR2 SQIVND (reference sequence). The chain's CDR3 is CASSWASGNTIYF. CDR3 in DNA: TGTGCCAGTAGTTGGGCCTCTGGAAACACCATATATTTT.

This sequence joins TRBV6-6 and TRBJ1-1, with 7 bases matching TRBD1. Germline V gene data show CDR1 as MNHNY and CDR2 as SVGAGI (reference sequence). J lost 5 bases, V lost 6 bases, and 6 bases had no gene match. The length of the CDR3 is 13 residues. The CDR3 DNA sequence: TGTGCCAGCAGCCCCACAGGGGAGACTGAAGCTTTCTTT. It codes for CASSPTGETEAFF.